This T cell receptor (beta chain) comes out of a study of regulatory T cells in long-lasting Graves disease. Study outcomes and limitations: Newly diagnosed Graves' patients had higher TCR diversity than persistent ones. Preferential use of TRBV28, TRBJ1-2 and TRBJ2-5 was seen in persistent disease.

The V and J ends lost 6 bases and 7 bases respectively, with 15 bases between them. The CDR3 has 13 amino acids. Looked up from germline, CDR1 is SNHLY and CDR2 is FYNNEI. This clonotype showed up many times. Its antigen is currently unknown. Time point given: newly diagnosed GD, antithyroid drugs for less than 3 months. Making the TCR library involved RNA that had been extracted from PBMCs. Building the TCR beta libraries relied on iRepertoire HTBI primers, and CDR3 regions underwent Arm-PCR. Per the authors' pipeline: Sample data revealed approximately 62 TRBV and 12 to 15 TRBJ segments. One entry per CDR3 protein results from TCRdb running MiXCR on the multiplex PCR reads. It is TCRdb's table, rather than the study itself, that gives the V and J calls and clone size. The sample lists about 500,000 distinct CDR3 sequences, approximately 12% occurring once. A further study also used this sample, focusing on T cells in Graves' hyperthyroidism and ophthalmopathy. That report notes: Most thyroid clonotypes expanded above 0.001 appeared in blood too.

The gene calls are TRBV2 and TRBJ1-1; D is unclear. The TCR originated in a woman aged 25 to 39 with Graves disease. This specimen was peripheral blood mononuclear cells (PBMCs), taken at new diagnosis, from a patient treated with antithyroid drugs. The CDR3 spells CASRKDVIREAFF. For the CDR3, the DNA is TGTGCCAGCAGGAAAGACGTGATACGTGAAGCTTTCTTT.